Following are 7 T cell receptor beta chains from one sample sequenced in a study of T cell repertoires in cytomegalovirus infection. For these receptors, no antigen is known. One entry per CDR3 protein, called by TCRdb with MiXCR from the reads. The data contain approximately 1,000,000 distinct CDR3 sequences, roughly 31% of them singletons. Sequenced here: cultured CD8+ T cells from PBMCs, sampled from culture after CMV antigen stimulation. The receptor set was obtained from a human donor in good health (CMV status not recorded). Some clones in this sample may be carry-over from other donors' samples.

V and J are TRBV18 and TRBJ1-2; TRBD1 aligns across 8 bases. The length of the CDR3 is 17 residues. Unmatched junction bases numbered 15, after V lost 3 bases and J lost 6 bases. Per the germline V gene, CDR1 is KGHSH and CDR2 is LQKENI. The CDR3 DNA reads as TGTGCCAGCTCACCTAGGGACAGGCGAGACTTATATGATGGCTACACCTTC. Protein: CASSPRDRRDLYDGYTF.

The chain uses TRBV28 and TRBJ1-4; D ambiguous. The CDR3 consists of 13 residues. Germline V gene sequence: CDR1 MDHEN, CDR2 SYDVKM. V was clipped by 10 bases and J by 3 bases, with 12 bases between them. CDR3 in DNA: TGTGCCACCGCGAGATGGGCTAATGAAAAACTGTTTTTT. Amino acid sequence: CATARWANEKLFF.

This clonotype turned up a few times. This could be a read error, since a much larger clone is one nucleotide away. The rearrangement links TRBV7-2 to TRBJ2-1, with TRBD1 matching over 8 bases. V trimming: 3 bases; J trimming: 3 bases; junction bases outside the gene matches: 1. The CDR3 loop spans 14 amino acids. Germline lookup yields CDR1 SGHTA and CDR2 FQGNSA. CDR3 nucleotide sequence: TGTGCCAGCAGCTTGGGACAGGACTACAATGAGCAGTTCTTC. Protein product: CASSLGQDYNEQFF. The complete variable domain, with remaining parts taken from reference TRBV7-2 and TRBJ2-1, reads GAGVSQSPSNKVTEKGKDVELRCDPISGHTALYWYRQSLGQGLEFLIYFQGNSAPDKSGLPSDRFSAERTGGSVSTLTIQRTQQEDSAVYLCASSLGQDYNEQFFGPGTRLTVL.

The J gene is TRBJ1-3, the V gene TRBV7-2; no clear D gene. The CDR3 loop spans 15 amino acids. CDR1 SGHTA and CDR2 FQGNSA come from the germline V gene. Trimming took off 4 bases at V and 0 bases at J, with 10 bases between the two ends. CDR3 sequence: CASSSPEVSGNTIYF. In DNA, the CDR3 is TGTGCCAGCAGCTCTCCTGAAGTCTCTGGAAACACCATATATTTT.

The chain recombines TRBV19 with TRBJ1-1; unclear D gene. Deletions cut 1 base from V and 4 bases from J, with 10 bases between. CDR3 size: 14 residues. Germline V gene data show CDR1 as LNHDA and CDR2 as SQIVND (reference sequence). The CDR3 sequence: CASSIGYGLTEAFF. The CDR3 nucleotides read TGTGCCAGTAGTATAGGTTATGGGCTCACTGAAGCTTTCTTT.

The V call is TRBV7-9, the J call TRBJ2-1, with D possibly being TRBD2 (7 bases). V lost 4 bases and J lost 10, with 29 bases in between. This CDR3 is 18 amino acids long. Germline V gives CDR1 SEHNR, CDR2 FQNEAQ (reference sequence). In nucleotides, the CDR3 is TGTGCCAGCAGCTCGCCCGGGGCTAGTGGAGGGGGGAGGGGCGAGCAGTTCTTC. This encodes CASSSPGASGGGRGEQFF.

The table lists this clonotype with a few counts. CDR3 bases: TGTGCCAGCAGTTTTAGGGGTTTGGGTTCACCCCTCCACTTT. Amino acid sequence: CASSFRGLGSPLHF. The chain joins TRBV27 to TRBJ1-6, with a possible D match to TRBD1 (5 bases). The CDR3 has 14 amino acids. The germline V gene has CDR1 MNHEY and CDR2 SMNVEV (reference sequence). V was pared by 3 bases and J by 9 bases, with 12 bases between.